This TCR beta chain was sequenced during a study of T cell responses to AZD1222 COVID-19 vaccine. The study's findings and limits: Of the AZD1222 recipients, only six or seven were seropositive at baseline. Possibly, clonal diversity was underestimated; donors were largely white British and included more females. Distributed over spike, vaccine-associated CD4 TCRs predominated at 160-218 and 743-854.

V was shortened by 6 bases and J by 1 base, with 13 bases between the two germline ends. Germline V gives CDR1 MNHEY, CDR2 SMNVEV (reference sequence). This CDR3 has 14 amino acids. About this clone itself: The antigen is not known.

Second-dose timings of about 4 or about 12 weeks were pooled. Generated by immunoSEQ multiplex PCR, the TCRdb table keeps only in-frame clones and is missing some. This table holds about 200,000 clones, approximately 94% found once. The source is an adult who received the AZD1222 COVID-19 vaccine. The chain is built from TRBV27 and TRBJ2-7; D is uncertain. This specimen was peripheral blood, taken 28 days after the second AZD1222 dose. CDR3: CASSPRPTSYEQYF. The DNA of the CDR3 is TGTGCCAGCAGCCCCCGACCGACTTCCTACGAGCAGTACTTC.